This entry lists 30 T cell receptor beta chains sequenced from one sample in a study of T cell repertoires in cytomegalovirus infection. One entry per CDR3 protein results from TCRdb running MiXCR on the reads. This sample yields under 850,000 distinct CDR3 sequences, of which approximately 33% are seen a single time; around a sixth belongs to the top ten. The antigens these receptors bind are not known. The input for sequencing was cultured PBMCs, taken from culture after CMV antigen stimulation. The receptors stem from a human donor in good health (CMV status not recorded). Some clones in this sample may be carry-over from other donors' samples.

This clonotype was observed a handful of times. This rearrangement joins TRBV20-1 to TRBJ1-6; TRBD1 is a possible D gene (5 bases). The CDR3 covers 14 residues. V gave up 0 bases and J gave up 7 bases, with 10 bases separating them. Germline loops: CDR1 DFQATT, CDR2 SNEGSKA (reference sequence). CDR3 sequence: CSARDWDRNSPLHF. Written as DNA, the CDR3 is TGCAGTGCTAGAGATTGGGACCGAAATTCACCCCTCCACTTT.

This chain connects TRBV19 to TRBJ2-2, with D perhaps TRBD2 (6 bases). Trimming took 5 bases from V and 4 from J, leaving 17 bases between them. This CDR3 contains 16 residues. From germline, CDR1 is LNHDA and CDR2 SQIVND (reference sequence). The DNA of the CDR3 is TGTGCCAGTAGTGAAAAAGCGGGCGGAGTCACCGGGGAGCTGTTTTTT. It specifies CASSEKAGGVTGELFF.

This chain uses TRBV3-1 with TRBJ1-2, with D unresolved. Germline V gives CDR1 LGHDT, CDR2 YNNKEL (reference sequence). V was cut by 4 bases and J by 5 bases, with 14 bases left in between. The CDR3 contains 14 residues. CDR3 DNA: TGTGCCAGCAGCCCGGGATGGGGTATTTATGGCTACACCTTC. Residues: CASSPGWGIYGYTF.

This clonotype was seen a few times. The CDR3 spells CASSLTSAEAFF. In nucleotides, the CDR3 is TGTGCCAGCAGCCTCACATCCGCTGAAGCTTTCTTT. The chain links TRBV12-3 or TRBV12-4 to TRBJ1-1; D gene unclear. V was clipped by 6 bases and J by 6 bases, with 11 bases between them. The CDR3 has 12 residues.

The chain recombines TRBV20-1 with TRBJ2-3, with 11 nucleotides matching TRBD2. Germline V gives CDR1 DFQATT, CDR2 SNEGSKA (reference sequence). The ends lost 0 bases at V and 4 bases at J; junction bases unmatched: 0. The CDR3 has 14 amino acids. The CDR3 sequence is CSAREGLAADTQYF. The CDR3 DNA reads TGCAGTGCTAGAGAGGGACTAGCGGCAGATACGCAGTATTTT.

This clonotype was detected only a few times. The genes are TRBV6-4 and TRBJ2-7; weak D call: TRBD2 (5 bases). Germline V gives CDR1 MRHNA, CDR2 SNTAGT. The V gene lost 6 bases and the J gene lost 7 bases, with 25 bases spanning the gap. The CDR3 extends over 16 amino acids. The CDR3 is CASSPEKFTRVGEQYF. The CDR3 DNA is TGTGCCAGCAGCCCCGAAAAATTTACTAGAGTCGGTGAGCAGTACTTC.

This clonotype was detected ten times or more. The chain employs TRBV12-3 or TRBV12-4 and TRBJ2-1; perhaps TRBD2 as D (6 bases). This CDR3 contains 14 residues. V gave up 3 bases and J gave up 1 base, with 7 bases separating them. The CDR3 DNA follows: TGTGCCAGCAGTTTCGGGACTTCCTACAATGAGCAGTTCTTC. Its translation is CASSFGTSYNEQFF.

In this sample, this clonotype turned up a few times. The rearrangement links TRBV6-1 to TRBJ2-1; possible D gene TRBD2, 5 bases. V was shortened by 3 bases and J by 6 bases, with 9 bases between the two germline ends. Germline values: CDR1 MNHNS, CDR2 SASEGT. This CDR3 region has 13 residues. CDR3: CASSERAANEQFF. The CDR3, as DNA: TGTGCCAGCAGTGAGAGGGCCGCCAATGAGCAGTTCTTC.

This clonotype appeared a few times. The J gene is TRBJ2-7, the V gene TRBV6-2 or TRBV6-3; D is uncertain. The CDR3 extends over 17 amino acids. CDR1 and CDR2 from the germline V gene are MNHEY and SVGEGT. Trimming removed 2 bases from V and 0 bases from J, with 17 bases in between. The CDR3 DNA sequence: TGTGCCAGCAGTTACCCGAAACCCACGGGCCGCTCCTACGAGCAGTACTTC. Its protein is CASSYPKPTGRSYEQYF.

The chain recombines TRBV4-1 with TRBJ2-3; D gene ambiguous. The CDR3 is 15 amino acids. Per germline, CDR1 MGHRA and CDR2 YSYEKL. V dropped 4 bases and J dropped 0 bases, with 11 bases sitting between them. The CDR3 sequence: CASSPLISSTDTQYF. The CDR3 bases are TGCGCCAGCAGCCCGCTAATCTCTAGCACAGATACGCAGTATTTT.

This clonotype appeared a few times. This chain joins TRBV2 and TRBJ1-1; unclear D gene. The V end was cut by 6 bases, the J end by 2 bases, with 7 bases between. Germline V gives CDR1 SNHLY, CDR2 FYNNEI. This CDR3 is 12 amino acids long. The CDR3 here is CASRAVNTEAFF. In DNA, the CDR3 is TGTGCCAGCAGGGCAGTTAACACTGAAGCTTTCTTT. The full variable domain, with the rest looked up from reference TRBV2 and TRBJ1-1, is EPEVTQTPSHQVTQMGQEVILRCVPISNHLYFYWYRQILGQKVEFLVSFYNNEISEKSEIFDDQFSVERPDGSNFTLKIRSTKLEDSAMYFCASRAVNTEAFFGQGTRLTVV.

The CDR3 sequence is CASFGPDLMTQYF. The DNA of the CDR3 is TGTGCCAGCTTCGGGCCGGACCTCATGACCCAGTACTTC. The rearrangement joins TRBV6-5 to TRBJ2-5; D is undetermined. Trimming took 8 bases from V and 7 from J, leaving 17 bases between them. The CDR3 runs to 13 residues. Germline CDR1 reads MNHEY; CDR2 reads SVGAGI.

This clonotype appeared a few times. The chain combines TRBV6-2 or TRBV6-3 with TRBJ2-3; D is perhaps TRBD1 (6 bases). The V end was cut by 2 bases, the J end by 4 bases, with 13 bases between. This CDR3 spans 15 amino acids. Looked up from germline, CDR1 is MNHEY and CDR2 is SVGEGT. DNA for the CDR3: TGTGCCAGCAGTTACAATTCACAGGGAGCAGATACGCAGTATTTT. As protein: CASSYNSQGADTQYF.

This clonotype has just a few counts. The chain couples TRBV4-1 to TRBJ2-1; D gene ambiguous. V gave up 1 base and J gave up 5 bases, with 12 bases separating them. This CDR3 is 15 amino acids long. Germline V lookup: CDR1 MGHRA, CDR2 YSYEKL. CDR3 in amino acids: CASSQGSGVNNEQFF. The CDR3 coding sequence is TGCGCCAGCAGCCAAGGATCTGGGGTAAACAATGAGCAGTTCTTC.

The rearrangement joins TRBV19 to TRBJ2-4; D call uncertain. The CDR3 loop spans 11 amino acids. V shed 6 bases and J shed 12 bases, with 12 bases lying between them. Germline-derived CDR1 and CDR2 are LNHDA and SQIVND (reference sequence). The CDR3 coding sequence is TGTGCCAGTAGACAAAGTGAGACTCAGTACTTC. Amino acid sequence: CASRQSETQYF.

The gene calls are TRBV7-2 and TRBJ2-4, with D perhaps matching TRBD2 (6 bases). V gave up 8 bases and J gave up 2 bases, with 7 bases separating them. The germline V gene has CDR1 SGHTA and CDR2 FQGNSA. The CDR3 runs 12 residues. CDR3: CASRGTKNIQYF. The DNA for the CDR3 is TGTGCCAGCCGGGGGACCAAAAACATTCAGTACTTC.

There are many counts of this clonotype. The rearrangement uses TRBV7-2 and TRBJ2-3, with D possibly TRBD1 on 6 matching bases. V lost 5 bases, J lost 0 bases, and 9 bases lay in between. CDR3 length: 14 residues. Germline CDR1 and CDR2: SGHTA and FQGNSA. This chain's CDR3 is CASSPQGSTDTQYF. For the CDR3, the DNA is TGTGCCAGCAGCCCTCAGGGGAGCACAGATACGCAGTATTTT.

This clonotype was counted only a few times. The chain employs TRBV7-8 and TRBJ2-4; weak D call: TRBD1 (6 bases). Germline V lookup: CDR1 SGHVS, CDR2 FQNEAQ. Trimming took off 2 bases at V and 0 bases at J, with 11 bases between the two ends. CDR3 length: 16 residues. The chain's CDR3 is CASSLKQGRAKNIQYF. The DNA for the CDR3 is TGTGCCAGCAGCTTAAAACAGGGAAGAGCCAAAAACATTCAGTACTTC.

This sequence joins TRBV20-1 and TRBJ2-3; unclear D gene. CDR3 length: 14 residues. The germline CDR1 and CDR2 sequences are DFQATT and SNEGSKA (reference sequence). The V end was cut by 6 bases, the J end by 8 bases, with 21 bases between. CDR3 nucleotides: TGCAGTGCAGGCCTGGTTGGTGGCTTGGGTACGCAGTATTTT. Amino acid sequence: CSAGLVGGLGTQYF.

Only a few counts were recorded for this clonotype. The genes are TRBV27 and TRBJ2-1, with D uncertain. This CDR3 has 14 amino acids. From germline, CDR1 is MNHEY and CDR2 SMNVEV (reference sequence). Trimming took 5 bases from V and 0 from J, leaving 8 bases between them. CDR3 coding DNA: TGTGCCAGCAGTCGATCCAGCTCCTACAATGAGCAGTTCTTC. Protein sequence: CASSRSSSYNEQFF.

This clonotype has ten or more counts. CDR3 sequence: CASGSDGLLGQPQHF. In nucleotides, the CDR3 is TGTGCTAGTGGTTCGGACGGACTTCTGGGTCAGCCCCAGCATTTT. The V gene is TRBV12-5, the J gene TRBJ1-5; D is uncertain. This CDR3 region has 15 residues. The germline CDR1 and CDR2 sequences are LGHNT and FRNRAP. The V end was cut by 4 bases, the J end by 6 bases, with 16 bases between.

Only a few counts were recorded for this clonotype. The rearrangement uses TRBV7-6 and TRBJ2-7, with D perhaps matching TRBD2 (6 bases). This CDR3 spans 14 amino acids. Germline values: CDR1 SGHVS, CDR2 FNYEAQ. V lost 3 bases and J 9 bases, leaving 18 bases between the germline ends. The CDR3 DNA follows: TGTGCCAGCAGCTTTACCGGGAGCTGGGCGAGGCAGTACTTC. Its protein product is CASSFTGSWARQYF.

This clonotype showed up just a few times. The V and J genes are TRBV12-3 or TRBV12-4 and TRBJ2-1; no reliable D call. V dropped 6 bases and J dropped 7 bases, with 13 bases sitting between them. The CDR3 loop spans 13 amino acids. The CDR3: CASRQIGLNEQFF. CDR3 nucleotide sequence: TGTGCCAGCAGACAGATAGGTCTGAATGAGCAGTTCTTC.

A few counts support this clonotype. The V and J genes are TRBV28 and TRBJ2-7, with D maybe TRBD1 (5 bases). Trimming cost V 5 bases and J 3 bases, with 11 bases left between them. This CDR3 is built from 13 residues. The V gene's germline CDR1 is MDHEN and CDR2 SYDVKM. CDR3 region: CASSRPGNYEQYF. The DNA of the CDR3 is TGTGCCAGCAGTCGTCCAGGGAACTACGAGCAGTACTTC.

This clonotype has only a few counts. In DNA form, the CDR3 reads TGTGCCAGCAGCTTATGGATGGGAGAAGAGACCCAGTACTTC. Its translation is CASSLWMGEETQYF. The V gene is TRBV7-9, the J gene TRBJ2-5; D may be TRBD2 (5 bases). This CDR3 has 14 residues. The germline gives CDR1 SEHNR, CDR2 FQNEAQ (reference sequence). V shed 2 bases and J shed 3 bases, with 10 bases lying between them.

This clonotype was recorded at least ten times. The rearrangement uses TRBV7-7 and TRBJ2-3; D is possibly TRBD2 (6 bases). The CDR3 consists of 14 residues. Trimming shortened V by 1 base and J by 6 bases, and 11 bases separated the two germline ends. Germline assignment: CDR1 SSHAT and CDR2 FNYEAQ (reference sequence). This CDR3 is CASSLEVGGDTQYF. In nucleotides, the CDR3 is TGTGCCAGCAGCTTAGAGGTTGGGGGGGATACGCAGTATTTT.

The chain has TRBV7-6 and TRBJ1-5, with D tentatively TRBD1 (6 bases). The CDR3 loop spans 15 amino acids. Germline lookup yields CDR1 SGHVS and CDR2 FNYEAQ. Deletions cut 0 bases from V and 6 bases from J, with 12 bases between. As DNA, the CDR3 is TGTGCCAGCAGCTTAGCGGGCAGGGGATTTCAGCCCCAGCATTTT. Its protein product is CASSLAGRGFQPQHF.

This clonotype was detected only once. V and J are TRBV2 and TRBJ1-2; a weak D match, TRBD1 (6 bases). Looked up from germline, CDR1 is SNHLY and CDR2 is FYNNEI. The CDR3 totals 15 residues. V lost 1 base and J lost 0, with 9 bases in between. This chain's CDR3 is CASSEVGGTNYGYTF. CDR3 in DNA: TGTGCCAGCAGTGAAGTAGGGGGAACTAACTATGGCTACACCTTC.

The chain recombines TRBV5-1 with TRBJ2-7, with D unclear. The CDR3 loop spans 14 amino acids. Germline V gene lookup returns CDR1 SGHRS and CDR2 YFSETQ. Deletions cut 0 bases from V and 0 bases from J, with 7 bases between. CDR3 coding DNA: TGCGCCAGCAGCTTGGAGTCAGGCTCCTACGAGCAGTACTTC. Translation gives CASSLESGSYEQYF.

In this sample, this clonotype turned up many times. This chain links TRBV7-8 with TRBJ1-5; D is uncertain. The CDR3 is made up of 13 amino acids. Germline values: CDR1 SGHVS, CDR2 FQNEAQ. Trimming stripped 6 bases from V and 10 bases from J, with 16 bases between. The CDR3 region is CASSPYTGFPQHF. For the CDR3, the DNA is TGTGCCAGCAGTCCATATACCGGGTTTCCCCAGCATTTT. The variable domain in full, completed from reference TRBV7-8 and TRBJ1-5, reads GAGVSQSPRYKVAKRGQDVALRCDPISGHVSLFWYQQALGQGPEFLTYFQNEAQLDKSGLPSDRFFAERPEGSVSTLKIQRTQQEDSAVYLCASSPYTGFPQHFGDGTRLSIL.